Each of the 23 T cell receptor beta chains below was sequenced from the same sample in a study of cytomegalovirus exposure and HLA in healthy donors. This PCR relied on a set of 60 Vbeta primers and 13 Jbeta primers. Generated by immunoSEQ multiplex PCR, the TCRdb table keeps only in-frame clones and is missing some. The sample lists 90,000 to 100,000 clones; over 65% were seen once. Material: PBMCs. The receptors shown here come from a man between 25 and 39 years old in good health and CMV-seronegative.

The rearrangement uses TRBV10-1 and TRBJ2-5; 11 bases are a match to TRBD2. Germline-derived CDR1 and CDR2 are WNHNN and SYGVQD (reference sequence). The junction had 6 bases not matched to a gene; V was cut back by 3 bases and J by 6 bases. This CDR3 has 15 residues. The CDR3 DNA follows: TGCGCCAGCAGTGAACGACTAGCGGGAAAACAGACCCAGTACTTC. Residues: CASSERLAGKQTQYF.

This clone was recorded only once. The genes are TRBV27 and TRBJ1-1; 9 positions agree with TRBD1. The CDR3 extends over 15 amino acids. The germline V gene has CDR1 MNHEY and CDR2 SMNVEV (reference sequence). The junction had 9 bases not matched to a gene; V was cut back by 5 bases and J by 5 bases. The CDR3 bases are TGTGCCAGCAGTACCCGACAGGGGGGATGGACTGAAGCTTTCTTT. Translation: CASSTRQGGWTEAFF.

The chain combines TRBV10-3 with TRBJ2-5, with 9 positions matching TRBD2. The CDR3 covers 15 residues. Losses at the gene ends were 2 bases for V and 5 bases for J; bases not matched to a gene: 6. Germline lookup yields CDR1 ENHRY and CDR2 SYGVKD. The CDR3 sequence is CAISERGGRDETQYF. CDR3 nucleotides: TGTGCCATCAGTGAGAGAGGCGGGAGGGACGAGACCCAGTACTTC.

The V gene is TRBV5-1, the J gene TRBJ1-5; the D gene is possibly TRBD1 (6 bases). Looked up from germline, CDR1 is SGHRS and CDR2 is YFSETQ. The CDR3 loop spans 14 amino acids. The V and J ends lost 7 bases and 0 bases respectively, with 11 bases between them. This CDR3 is CASCRTDSNQPQHF. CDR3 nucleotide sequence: TGCGCCAGCTGCAGGACAGATAGCAATCAGCCCCAGCATTTT.

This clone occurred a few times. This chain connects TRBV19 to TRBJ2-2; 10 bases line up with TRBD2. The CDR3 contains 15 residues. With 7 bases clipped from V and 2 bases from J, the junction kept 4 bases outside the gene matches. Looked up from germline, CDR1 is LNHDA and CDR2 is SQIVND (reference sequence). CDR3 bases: TGTGCCAGTACCCTAGCGGGGGTCAACACCGGGGAGCTGTTTTTT. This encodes CASTLAGVNTGELFF.

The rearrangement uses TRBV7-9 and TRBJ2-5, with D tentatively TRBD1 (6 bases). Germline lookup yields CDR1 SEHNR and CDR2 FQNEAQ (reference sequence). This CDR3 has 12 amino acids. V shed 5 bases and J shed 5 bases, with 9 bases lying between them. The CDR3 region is CASSNTGETQYF. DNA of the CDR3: TGTGCCAGCAGCAATACAGGGGAGACCCAGTACTTC. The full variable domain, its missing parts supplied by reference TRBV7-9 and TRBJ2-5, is DTGVSQNPRHKITKRGQNVTFRCDPISEHNRLYWYRQTLGQGPEFLTYFQNEAQLEKSRLLSDRFSAERPKGSFSTLEIQRTEQGDSAMYLCASSNTGETQYFGPGTRLLVL.

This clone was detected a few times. CDR3 sequence (DNA): TGTGCCAGCAGCCATACAAAGGAGACCCAGTACTTC. Encoded protein: CASSHTKETQYF. The genes are TRBV7-2 and TRBJ2-5, with no clear D. This CDR3 is built from 12 residues. Germline V lookup: CDR1 SGHTA, CDR2 FQGNSA. V was cut by 5 bases and J by 5 bases, with 9 bases left in between.

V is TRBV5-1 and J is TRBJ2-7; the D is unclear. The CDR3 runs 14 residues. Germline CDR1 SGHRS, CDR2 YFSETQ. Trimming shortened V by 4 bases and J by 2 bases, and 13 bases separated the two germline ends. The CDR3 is CASSDPGLTYEQYF. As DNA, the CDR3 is TGCGCCAGCAGCGATCCCGGTCTGACCTACGAGCAGTACTTC.

CDR3 bases: TGTGCCATCAGTGAGTCACAGGGTTATGAAGCTTTCTTT. This codes for CAISESQGYEAFF. This chain joins TRBV10-3 and TRBJ1-1; weak D call: TRBD1 (6 bases). The V end lost 0 bases, the J end lost 7 bases, and 9 bases lay between the germline ends. Germline lookup yields CDR1 ENHRY and CDR2 SYGVKD. CDR3 length: 13 amino acids.

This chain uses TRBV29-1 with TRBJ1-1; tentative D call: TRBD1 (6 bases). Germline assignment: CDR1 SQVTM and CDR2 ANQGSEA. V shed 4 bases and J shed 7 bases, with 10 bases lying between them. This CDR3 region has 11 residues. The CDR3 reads CSVAGQHEAFF. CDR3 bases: TGCAGCGTTGCCGGACAGCATGAAGCTTTCTTT.

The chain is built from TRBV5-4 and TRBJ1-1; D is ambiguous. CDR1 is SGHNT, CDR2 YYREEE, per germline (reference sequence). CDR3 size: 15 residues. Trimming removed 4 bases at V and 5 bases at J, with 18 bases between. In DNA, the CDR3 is TGTGCCAGCAGCCAAGATTTGGGAGGATGGACTGAAGCTTTCTTT. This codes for CASSQDLGGWTEAFF. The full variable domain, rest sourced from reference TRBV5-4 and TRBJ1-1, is ETGVTQSPTHLIKTRGQQVTLRCSSQSGHNTVSWYQQALGQGPQFIFQYYREEENGRGNFPPRFSGLQFPNYSSELNVNALELDDSALYLCASSQDLGGWTEAFFGQGTRLTVV.

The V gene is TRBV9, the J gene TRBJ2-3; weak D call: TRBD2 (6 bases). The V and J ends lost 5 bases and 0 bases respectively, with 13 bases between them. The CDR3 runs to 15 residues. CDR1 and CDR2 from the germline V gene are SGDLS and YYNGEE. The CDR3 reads CASSPPGLSTDTQYF. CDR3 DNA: TGTGCCAGCAGTCCGCCGGGACTCAGCACAGATACGCAGTATTTT.

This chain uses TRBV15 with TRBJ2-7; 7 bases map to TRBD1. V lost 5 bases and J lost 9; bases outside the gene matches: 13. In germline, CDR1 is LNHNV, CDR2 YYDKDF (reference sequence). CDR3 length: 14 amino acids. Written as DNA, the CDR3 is TGTGCCACCAGCGACCCGAATACAGGGGCGAGGCAGTACTTC. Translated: CATSDPNTGARQYF.

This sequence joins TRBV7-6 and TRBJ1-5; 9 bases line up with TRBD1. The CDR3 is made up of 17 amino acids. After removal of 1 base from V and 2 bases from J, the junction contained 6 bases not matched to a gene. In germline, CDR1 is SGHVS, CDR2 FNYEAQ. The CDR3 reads CASSLGLGQGGNQPQHF. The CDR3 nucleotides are TGTGCCAGCAGCTTAGGATTGGGACAGGGAGGCAATCAGCCCCAGCATTTT.

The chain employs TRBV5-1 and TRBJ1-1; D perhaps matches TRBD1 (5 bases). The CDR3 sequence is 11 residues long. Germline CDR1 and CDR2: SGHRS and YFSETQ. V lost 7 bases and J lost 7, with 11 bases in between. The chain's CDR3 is CASGLGGEAFF. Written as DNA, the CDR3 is TGCGCCAGCGGCCTCGGGGGTGAAGCTTTCTTT.

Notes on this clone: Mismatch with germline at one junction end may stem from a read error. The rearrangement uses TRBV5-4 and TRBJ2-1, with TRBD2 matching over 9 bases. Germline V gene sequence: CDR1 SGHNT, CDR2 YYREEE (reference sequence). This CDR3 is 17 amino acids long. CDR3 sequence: CASSLGPGLAKTNEQLF. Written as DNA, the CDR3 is TGTGCCAGTAGCTTGGGGCCAGGACTAGCGAAAACTAATGAGCAGCTCTTC. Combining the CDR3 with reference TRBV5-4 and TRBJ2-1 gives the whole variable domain ETGVTQSPTHLIKTRGQQVTLRCSSQSGHNTVSWYQQALGQGPQFIFQYYREEENGRGNFPPRFSGLQFPNYSSELNVNALELDDSALYLCASSLGPGLAKTNEQLFGPGTRLTVL.

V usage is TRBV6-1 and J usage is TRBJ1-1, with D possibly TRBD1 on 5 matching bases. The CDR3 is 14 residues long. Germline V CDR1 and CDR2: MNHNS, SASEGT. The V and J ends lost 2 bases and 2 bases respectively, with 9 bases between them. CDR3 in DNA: TGTGCCAGCAGTGAACAGGGTGCTAACACTGAAGCTTTCTTT. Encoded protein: CASSEQGANTEAFF.

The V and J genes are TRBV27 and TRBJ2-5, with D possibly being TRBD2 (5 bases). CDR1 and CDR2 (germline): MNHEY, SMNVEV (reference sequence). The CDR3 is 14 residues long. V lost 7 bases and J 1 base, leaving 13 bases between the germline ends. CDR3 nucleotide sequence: TGTGCCAGCACCTACGGGGAGCCCCAAGAGACCCAGTACTTC. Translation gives CASTYGEPQETQYF.

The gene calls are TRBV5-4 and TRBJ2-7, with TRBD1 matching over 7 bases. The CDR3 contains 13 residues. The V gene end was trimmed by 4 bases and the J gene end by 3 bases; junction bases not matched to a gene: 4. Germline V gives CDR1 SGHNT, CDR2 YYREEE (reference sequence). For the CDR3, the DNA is TGTGCCAGCAGCGACGACAGGGTCTACGAGCAGTACTTC. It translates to CASSDDRVYEQYF. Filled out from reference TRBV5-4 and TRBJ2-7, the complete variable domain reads ETGVTQSPTHLIKTRGQQVTLRCSSQSGHNTVSWYQQALGQGPQFIFQYYREEENGRGNFPPRFSGLQFPNYSSELNVNALELDDSALYLCASSDDRVYEQYFGPGTRLTVT.

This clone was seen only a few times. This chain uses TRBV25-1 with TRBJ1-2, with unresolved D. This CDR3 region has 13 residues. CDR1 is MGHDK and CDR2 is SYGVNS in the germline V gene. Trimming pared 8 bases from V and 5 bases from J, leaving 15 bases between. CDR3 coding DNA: TGTGCCAGCTCAGACTCTTTCGCTTATGGCTACACCTTC. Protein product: CASSDSFAYGYTF.

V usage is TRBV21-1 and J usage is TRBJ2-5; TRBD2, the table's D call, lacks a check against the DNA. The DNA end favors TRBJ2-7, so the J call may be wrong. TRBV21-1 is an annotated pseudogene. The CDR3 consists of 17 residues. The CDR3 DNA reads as TGTGCCAGCAGCAAAGTAAGCTTAGCGGGAGCTGACTACGAGCAGTACTTC. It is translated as CASSKVSLAGADYEQYF.

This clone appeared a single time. The chain's CDR3 is CASRGTYLGETQYF. In nucleotides, the CDR3 is TGTGCCAGCCGCGGGACCTATTTAGGAGAGACCCAGTACTTC. The rearrangement links TRBV28 to TRBJ2-5, with D perhaps TRBD2 (6 bases). From germline, CDR1 is MDHEN and CDR2 SYDVKM. V was cut by 8 bases and J by 4 bases, with 17 bases left in between. The CDR3 runs 14 residues.

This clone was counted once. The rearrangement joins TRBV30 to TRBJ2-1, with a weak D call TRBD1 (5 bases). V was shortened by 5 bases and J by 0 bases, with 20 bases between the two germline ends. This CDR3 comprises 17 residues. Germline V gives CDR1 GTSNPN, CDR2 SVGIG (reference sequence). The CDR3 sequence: CAWEPGQLISSYNEQFF. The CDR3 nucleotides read TGTGCCTGGGAACCAGGACAATTAATAAGCTCCTACAATGAGCAGTTCTTC. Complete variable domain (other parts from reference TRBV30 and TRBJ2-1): SQTIHQWPATLVQPVGSPLSLECTVEGTSNPNLYWYRQAAGRGLQLLFYSVGIGQISSEVPQNLSASRPQDRQFILSSKKLLLSDSGFYLCAWEPGQLISSYNEQFFGPGTRLTVL.